These 19 T cell receptor beta chains were all obtained from the same sample, sequenced in a study of molecular identifiers for immune sequencing clone quantification (dated by TCRdb to between 2018 and 2020). Preparation of the library involved PCR. Sequenced using a NextSeq 500. TCRdb's own reprocessing of the public reads used fastp at Q25 and MiXCR and kept productive beta chains. Each record represents a unique CDR3 protein, reported with the most common genes and DNA among its rows. The sample profile shows roughly 630,000 distinct CDR3 sequences; roughly 25% of them were found once. Of the sample, about 0.81% falls within the top ten clones. Sequenced input: naive CD8+ T cells from blood, with Jurkat cell RNA spiked in. Per the publication, the cell subset or site label means: FACS-sorted CD8+CD4-CCR7+CD45RA+ naive T cells. The receptors stem from a human donor in good health. Some libraries in this study had Jurkat cell RNA spiked in.

This clonotype came up once. This may be a read error, as it is one base from a much larger clone. The chain recombines TRBV5-8 with TRBJ2-3, with D uncertain. The CDR3 length is 14 residues. The germline CDR1 and CDR2 sequences are SGHTS and YDEGEE. Trimming removed 3 bases at V and 5 bases at J, with 13 bases between. CDR3 amino acids: CASSWVRMKDTQYF. CDR3 in DNA: TGTGCCAGCAGCTGGGTCAGGATGAAAGATACGCAGTATTTT.

This clonotype appeared many times. The rearrangement uses TRBV7-9 and TRBJ2-3; D gene ambiguous. Per germline, CDR1 SEHNR and CDR2 FQNEAQ (reference sequence). The length of the CDR3 is 16 residues. V lost 6 bases and J lost 6, with 22 bases in between. CDR3: CASRPPGSFNHDTQYF. The CDR3 DNA reads as TGTGCCAGCAGGCCCCCGGGTAGCTTCAATCATGATACGCAGTATTTT.

The V gene is TRBV10-2, the J gene TRBJ2-2; the D call may be TRBD1 or TRBD2 (5 bases each). V shed 3 bases and J shed 7 bases, with 12 bases lying between them. CDR3 length: 14 residues. CDR1 is WSHSY, CDR2 SAAADI, per germline. The CDR3 loop is CASSEVRDGGELFF. The CDR3 nucleotides read TGCGCCAGCAGTGAAGTTAGGGACGGCGGGGAGCTGTTTTTT.

This sequence joins TRBV4-1 and TRBJ2-5; 9 nucleotides line up with TRBD2. Per the germline V gene, CDR1 is MGHRA and CDR2 is YSYEKL. The ends lost 1 base at V and 4 bases at J; junction bases unmatched: 7. This CDR3 spans 16 amino acids. The CDR3 nucleotides read TGCGCCAGCAGCCAAGTTGGTAGCGGGAGTGGAGAGACCCAGTACTTC. This translates into CASSQVGSGSGETQYF.

The V gene is TRBV20-1, the J gene TRBJ2-7; D is ambiguous. CDR1 is DFQATT and CDR2 is SNEGSKA in the germline V gene (reference sequence). The ends were cut back, 4 bases at V and 2 bases at J, with 9 bases in the middle. The CDR3 totals 12 residues. The CDR3 DNA reads TGCAGTGCTATCCTCGGACCCTACGAGCAGTACTTC. Amino acids: CSAILGPYEQYF.

This clonotype was detected many times. The chain has TRBV12-3 or TRBV12-4 and TRBJ1-1; TRBD1 matches 9 bases. The CDR3 has 14 residues. V was clipped by 6 bases and J by 5 bases; unmatched bases: 7. The CDR3 nucleotides read TGTGCCAGCAGCGAACAGGGGGCAGGGACTGAAGCTTTCTTT. Protein: CASSEQGAGTEAFF.

This clonotype was recorded a few times. V and J are TRBV19 and TRBJ1-2; unclear D gene. From germline, CDR1 is LNHDA and CDR2 SQIVND (reference sequence). V lost 3 bases to trimming and J lost 2 bases, with 7 bases between them. This CDR3 has 13 residues. CDR3 bases: TGTGCCAGTAGTATTAGTCTGAACTATGGCTACACCTTC. Translating it yields CASSISLNYGYTF.

The table lists this clonotype with many counts. The V call is TRBV27, the J call TRBJ2-7, with TRBD2 matching 7 bases. The trim removed 3 bases at V and 4 bases at J, leaving 6 bases unmatched. Germline assignment: CDR1 MNHEY and CDR2 SMNVEV (reference sequence). CDR3 length equals 14 residues. CDR3: CASSLGTNLYEQYF. CDR3 nucleotides: TGTGCCAGCAGTTTGGGGACTAACCTATACGAGCAGTACTTC.

In regard to this clonotype: Germline is not matched at one junction end, which may reflect a read error. The chain joins TRBV5-4 to TRBJ2-6; D possibly corresponds to TRBD2 (6 bases). The CDR3 is made up of 15 amino acids. Germline V gives CDR1 SGHNT, CDR2 YYREEE (reference sequence). The CDR3: CAGSYGSSGANVLTF. The DNA of the CDR3 is TGTGCCGGCAGCTACGGGAGTTCAGGGGCCAACGTCCTGACTTTC.

This clonotype came up a few times. The junction departs from the called germline gene at one end, perhaps through a read error. The chain links TRBV7-7 to TRBJ2-1; 8 nucleotides align to TRBD2. The CDR3 extends over 13 amino acids. Germline V gives CDR1 SSHAT, CDR2 FNYEAQ (reference sequence). The CDR3 protein is CASSFTSGNEQFF. Here the CDR3 DNA reads TGTGCTAGCAGCTTTACTAGCGGCAATGAGCAGTTCTTC.

This clonotype was detected only a few times. The chain employs TRBV13 and TRBJ1-2; a possible D gene is TRBD1 (6 bases). The CDR3 has 16 residues. Looked up from germline, CDR1 is PRHDT and CDR2 is FYEKMQ (reference sequence). Trimming removed 0 bases at V and 6 bases at J, with 17 bases between. This CDR3 is CASSLGTGGRFNGYTF. The DNA for the CDR3 is TGTGCCAGCAGCTTAGGGACGGGGGGCCGATTTAATGGCTACACCTTC.

J is TRBJ2-7 and V is TRBV30, with D perhaps assigned TRBD1 or TRBD2 (5 bases each). Germline lookup yields CDR1 GTSNPN and CDR2 SVGIG (reference sequence). The CDR3 length is 13 residues. Trimming left V 3 bases short and J 1 base short, with 10 bases between. The CDR3 DNA sequence: TGTGCCTGGAGAGGGGACGGTTCCTACGAGCAGTACTTC. Residues: CAWRGDGSYEQYF.

Many counts were recorded for this clonotype. The genes are TRBV30 and TRBJ2-7, with 7 bases matching TRBD2. The length of the CDR3 is 13 residues. CDR1 is GTSNPN, CDR2 SVGIG, per germline (reference sequence). Losses at the gene ends were 2 bases for V and 4 bases for J; bases not matched to a gene: 5. Here the CDR3 DNA reads TGTGCCTGGAGTAAAGCGGGGTTTTACGAGCAGTACTTC. Translating gives CAWSKAGFYEQYF.

There are a few counts of this clonotype. The rearrangement links TRBV5-5 to TRBJ1-4; possibly TRBD1 for D (5 bases). This CDR3 is 18 amino acids long. Per germline, CDR1 SGHKS and CDR2 YYEKEE (reference sequence). V lost 5 bases and J 0 bases, leaving 20 bases between the germline ends. CDR3 nucleotides: TGTGCCAGCAGACTGGGACCGCTTAGTGTAACAACTAATGAAAAACTGTTTTTT. As protein: CASRLGPLSVTTNEKLFF.

V gene TRBV25-1 combines with J gene TRBJ2-1, with TRBD2 identical over 10 bases. Per the germline V gene, CDR1 is MGHDK and CDR2 is SYGVNS. V trimming: 6 bases; J trimming: 8 bases; junction bases outside the gene matches: 10. The CDR3 runs 15 residues. Written as DNA, the CDR3 is TGTGCCAGCAGCCTCCCTAGCGGGAGTAGGGATGAGCAGTTCTTC. This sequence encodes CASSLPSGSRDEQFF.

Regarding this clonotype: One end of the junction varies from germline; a read error may be responsible. The chain recombines TRBV9 with TRBJ2-2; 7 bases map to TRBD2. The CDR3 loop spans 20 amino acids. Germline V gene sequence: CDR1 SGDLS, CDR2 YYNGEE. DNA of the CDR3: TGTGCCAGCAGCGTTTTGGCGGGAGACGCGGGCGAACTCAACACCGGGGAGCTGGTTTTT. Translating gives CASSVLAGDAGELNTGELVF.

This clonotype was observed many times. The J gene is TRBJ2-7, the V gene TRBV27; the D is unclear. This CDR3 spans 13 amino acids. Trimming took off 3 bases at V and 3 bases at J, with 9 bases between the two ends. The germline V gene has CDR1 MNHEY and CDR2 SMNVEV (reference sequence). The CDR3 DNA reads as TGTGCCAGCAGTTTGTGGGCAGACTACGAGCAGTACTTC. Its protein product is CASSLWADYEQYF.

This chain joins TRBV2 and TRBJ2-2; D possibly corresponds to TRBD2 (5 bases). This CDR3 comprises 15 residues. The germline CDR1 and CDR2 sequences are SNHLY and FYNNEI. The germline V and J ends were trimmed by 4 bases and 2 bases, with 11 bases remaining between them. As DNA, the CDR3 is TGTGCCAGCAGTGCTTGGGGAGAAAACACCGGGGAGCTGTTTTTT. Protein product: CASSAWGENTGELFF. Combining the CDR3 with reference TRBV2 and TRBJ2-2 gives the whole variable domain EPEVTQTPSHQVTQMGQEVILRCVPISNHLYFYWYRQILGQKVEFLVSFYNNEISEKSEIFDDQFSVERPDGSNFTLKIRSTKLEDSAMYFCASSAWGENTGELFFGEGSRLTVL.

This clonotype was detected a few times. The chain couples TRBV2 to TRBJ2-1; 8 nucleotides match TRBD1. V trimming: 8 bases; J trimming: 8 bases; junction bases outside the gene matches: 14. Looked up from germline, CDR1 is SNHLY and CDR2 is FYNNEI. The CDR3 is 15 amino acids. The CDR3 loop is CASSWDLTGAHEQFF. CDR3 nucleotide sequence: TGTGCCAGCTCCTGGGACTTGACAGGGGCACATGAGCAGTTCTTC. The complete variable domain, with remaining parts taken from reference TRBV2 and TRBJ2-1, reads EPEVTQTPSHQVTQMGQEVILRCVPISNHLYFYWYRQILGQKVEFLVSFYNNEISEKSEIFDDQFSVERPDGSNFTLKIRSTKLEDSAMYFCASSWDLTGAHEQFFGPGTRLTVL.